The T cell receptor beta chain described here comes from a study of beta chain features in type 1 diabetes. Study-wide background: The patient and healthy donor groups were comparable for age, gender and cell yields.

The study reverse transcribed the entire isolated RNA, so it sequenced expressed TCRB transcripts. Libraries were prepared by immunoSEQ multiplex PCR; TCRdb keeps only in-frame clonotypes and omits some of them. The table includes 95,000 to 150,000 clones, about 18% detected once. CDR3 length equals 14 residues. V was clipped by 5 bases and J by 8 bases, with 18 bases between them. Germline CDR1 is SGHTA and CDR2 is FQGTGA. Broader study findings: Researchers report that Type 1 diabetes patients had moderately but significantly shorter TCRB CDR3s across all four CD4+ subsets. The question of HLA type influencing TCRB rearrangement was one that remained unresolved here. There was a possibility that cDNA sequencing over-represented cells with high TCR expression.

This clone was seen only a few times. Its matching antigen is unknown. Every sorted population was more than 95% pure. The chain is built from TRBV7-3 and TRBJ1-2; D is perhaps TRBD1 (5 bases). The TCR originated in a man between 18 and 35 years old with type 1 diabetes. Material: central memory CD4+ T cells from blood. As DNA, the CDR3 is TGTGCCAGCAGCCCAGGGACTTCCCGAGAAGGCTACACCTTC. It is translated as CASSPGTSREGYTF.